These 24 T cell receptor beta chains were sequenced from one sample in a study of vaccination effects on CD4 cells after COVID-19. No antigen has been identified for these receptors. Pools of viral peptides were used by the ViraFEST assay to expand antigen-specific CD4+ T cells ahead of sequencing. Investigators separated out CD4+ T cells once around 10 days of culture had passed. Participants received two doses of either the BNT162b2 or mRNA-1273 vaccine. Method: immunoSEQ multiplex PCR; TCRdb's copy keeps in-frame clones and lacks some. The sample consists of about 15,000 clones, 70% to 80% of them appearing once. Sequences were derived from CD4+ T cells from PBMCs cultured with HCoV-NL63 spike peptides, sampled after COVID-19 vaccination. Receptor source: a human donor who received a COVID-19 vaccine.

This clone was found a few times. CDR3 in DNA: TGTGCCAGCAGGCCACACGACAGGGAAGGGGCTGAAGCTTTCTTT. Its translation is CASRPHDREGAEAFF. V and J are TRBV6-4 and TRBJ1-1; TRBD1 aligns across 7 bases. Looked up from germline, CDR1 is MRHNA and CDR2 is SNTAGT. V was pared by 6 bases and J by 6 bases, with 13 bases of the junction left unmatched. The CDR3 is 15 residues long.

This chain joins TRBV5-6 and TRBJ1-2; D gene ambiguous. CDR1 is SGHDT and CDR2 is YYEEEE in the germline V gene. This CDR3 spans 14 amino acids. The V and J ends lost 0 bases and 8 bases respectively, with 14 bases between them. Here the CDR3 reads CASSLGDLVPGYTF. The CDR3 nucleotides are TGTGCCAGCAGCTTGGGGGATCTGGTGCCGGGCTACACCTTC.

This clone was seen only once. The rearrangement links TRBV2 to TRBJ2-5; TRBD2 matches 9 bases. The ends lost 5 bases at V and 0 bases at J; junction bases unmatched: 7. The CDR3 runs to 16 residues. The V gene's germline CDR1 is SNHLY and CDR2 FYNNEI. In DNA form, the CDR3 reads TGTGCCAGCAGTCCCCCGACTAGCGGCTACCAAGAGACCCAGTACTTC. Amino acid sequence: CASSPPTSGYQETQYF.

This sequence joins TRBV5-1 and TRBJ1-1, with D possibly matching TRBD1 (5 bases). Trimming removed 3 bases from V and 6 bases from J, with 21 bases in between. CDR3 length: 16 amino acids. Germline V gene data show CDR1 as SGHRS and CDR2 as YFSETQ. The CDR3 DNA is TGCGCCAGCAGCTACGGGACCGTGAGGGGTGTTGCTGAAGCTTTCTTT. This sequence encodes CASSYGTVRGVAEAFF.

Only one count was recorded for this clone. The V gene is TRBV10-3, the J gene TRBJ2-1; D gene uncertain. CDR1 is ENHRY, CDR2 SYGVKD, per germline. V lost 3 bases and J 4 bases, leaving 13 bases between the germline ends. The CDR3 has 15 amino acids. CDR3 in amino acids: CAISDGSAEYNEQFF. CDR3 DNA: TGTGCCATCAGTGACGGCTCAGCCGAATACAATGAGCAGTTCTTC.

The chain recombines TRBV4-1 with TRBJ2-4, with TRBD1 matching over 10 bases. CDR1 is MGHRA, CDR2 YSYEKL, per germline. The CDR3 runs to 15 residues. Trimming cost V 3 bases and J 13 bases; bases outside gene matches: 12. CDR3 in amino acids: CASSHKTGGGREQYF. The CDR3 coding sequence is TGCGCCAGCAGCCACAAGACAGGGGGCGGGCGGGAACAGTACTTC.

This chain uses TRBV7-3 with TRBJ1-1; TRBD1 aligns across 9 bases. CDR1 is SGHTA and CDR2 is FQGTGA in the germline V gene. This CDR3 has 14 amino acids. V lost 5 bases and J lost 5; bases outside the gene matches: 6. The DNA for the CDR3 is TGTGCCAGCAGCGCGACAGGGGGAGGGACTGAAGCTTTCTTT. Amino acids: CASSATGGGTEAFF.

The chain carries TRBV9 and TRBJ1-2; 8 positions agree with TRBD1. The CDR3 loop spans 16 amino acids. CDR1 is SGDLS and CDR2 is YYNGEE in the germline V gene. After removal of 0 bases from V and 5 bases from J, the junction contained 9 bases not matched to a gene. CDR3: CASSVGLRQGMYGYTF. In DNA, the CDR3 is TGTGCCAGCAGCGTAGGGCTGAGACAGGGGATGTATGGCTACACCTTC.

This clone qualifies as large (0.1 to 1%). The chain links TRBV19 to TRBJ1-3; D is undetermined. Germline lookup yields CDR1 LNHDA and CDR2 SQIVND (reference sequence). This CDR3 has 16 amino acids. V was trimmed by 5 bases and J by 0 bases, leaving 14 bases between them. The CDR3 DNA follows: TGTGCCAGTAGTCTCCACAGTGCCTCCTCTGGAAACACCATATATTTT. Encoded protein: CASSLHSASSGNTIYF.

The chain combines TRBV5-1 with TRBJ2-1, with 9 nucleotides matching TRBD2. Germline V gives CDR1 SGHRS, CDR2 YFSETQ. The CDR3 is made up of 18 amino acids. V gave up 4 bases and J gave up 0 bases; unmatched junction bases: 11. The CDR3 loop reads CASSPFSGSKSSYNEQFF. CDR3 coding DNA: TGCGCCAGCAGCCCCTTTAGCGGGAGTAAGAGCTCCTACAATGAGCAGTTCTTC.

The table lists this clone with a few counts. J is TRBJ1-2 and V is TRBV12-3 or TRBV12-4, with D possibly TRBD1 on 5 matching bases. The CDR3 spans 13 residues. V lost 6 bases and J lost 4, with 12 bases in between. The CDR3 loop is CASRPTGAYGYTF. As DNA, the CDR3 is TGTGCCAGCAGACCAACAGGTGCCTATGGCTACACCTTC.

The V and J genes are TRBV6-2 or TRBV6-3 and TRBJ2-7; D assignment may be TRBD1 or TRBD2 (5 bases each). Germline V gene sequence: CDR1 MNHEY, CDR2 SVGEGT. The CDR3 is 14 residues long. V lost 2 bases, J lost 3 bases, and 11 bases lay in between. The CDR3 nucleotides read TGTGCCAGCAGTTACGTGACTACAGGCTACGAGCAGTACTTC. Its protein is CASSYVTTGYEQYF.

The chain combines TRBV2 with TRBJ1-1; D remains ambiguous. Looked up from germline, CDR1 is SNHLY and CDR2 is FYNNEI. CDR3 length: 17 residues. Trimming cost V 0 bases and J 0 bases, with 14 bases left between them. CDR3 loop: CASSEAIGGRLNTEAFF. The CDR3 coding sequence is TGTGCCAGCAGTGAAGCGATAGGAGGGAGGTTGAACACTGAAGCTTTCTTT.

The V call is TRBV24-1, the J call TRBJ2-5; D gene ambiguous. CDR1 and CDR2 (germline): KGHDR, SFDVKD. The CDR3 contains 13 residues. V lost 5 bases to trimming and J lost 5 bases, with 11 bases between them. CDR3 nucleotide sequence: TGTGCCACCAGTGCCCCAAAGGTGGAGACCCAGTACTTC. It encodes CATSAPKVETQYF.

This chain uses TRBV28 with TRBJ1-5; maybe TRBD1 (6 bases). Trimming took 4 bases from V and 4 from J, leaving 11 bases between them. The CDR3 is made up of 14 amino acids. Germline values: CDR1 MDHEN, CDR2 SYDVKM. The CDR3 sequence is CASSSDRANQPQHF. CDR3 DNA sequence: TGTGCCAGCAGTTCGGACAGAGCAAATCAGCCCCAGCATTTT.

The rearrangement joins TRBV5-1 to TRBJ2-3; TRBD1 agrees at 7 bases. CDR1 is SGHRS and CDR2 is YFSETQ in the germline V gene. The CDR3 sequence is 16 residues long. V dropped 1 base and J dropped 1; count of bases not matched to a gene: 6. The CDR3 loop is CASSLFGTGGTDTQYF. The CDR3 nucleotides are TGCGCCAGCAGCTTGTTCGGTACAGGGGGCACAGATACGCAGTATTTT. Drawing the rest from reference TRBV5-1 and TRBJ2-3, the complete variable domain is KAGVTQTPRYLIKTRGQQVTLSCSPISGHRSVSWYQQTPGQGLQFLFEYFSETQRNKGNFPGRFSGRQFSNSRSEMNVSTLELGDSALYLCASSLFGTGGTDTQYFGPGTRLTVL.

The CDR3 reads CASSAKLAGGPYNEQFF. CDR3 bases: TGTGCCAGCAGCGCCAAACTAGCGGGGGGGCCGTACAATGAGCAGTTCTTC. The chain employs TRBV9 and TRBJ2-1; 13 positions match TRBD2. Germline lookup yields CDR1 SGDLS and CDR2 YYNGEE. Unmatched junction bases numbered 7, after V lost 3 bases and J lost 4 bases. This CDR3 spans 17 amino acids.

The J gene is TRBJ2-5, the V gene TRBV10-3; 9 nucleotides match TRBD1. With 9 bases clipped from V and 0 bases from J, the junction kept 8 bases outside the gene matches. The CDR3 runs 15 residues. Germline V gene lookup returns CDR1 ENHRY and CDR2 SYGVKD. Here the CDR3 DNA reads TGTGCCATACCCCCAGGACAGGGGTACCAAGAGACCCAGTACTTC. It translates to CAIPPGQGYQETQYF.

This clone was detected only once. In nucleotides, the CDR3 is TGTGCCAGCAGCTTACCAGCCCAAGAGACCCAGTACTTC. The encoded protein is CASSLPAQETQYF. The rearrangement links TRBV7-8 to TRBJ2-5; D gene uncertain. Deletions cut 2 bases from V and 1 base from J, with 5 bases between. The germline V gene has CDR1 SGHVS and CDR2 FQNEAQ. This CDR3 has 13 amino acids.

The chain links TRBV30 to TRBJ1-6; 7 bases fit TRBD1. CDR1 and CDR2 (germline): GTSNPN, SVGIG (reference sequence). The V gene end was trimmed by 3 bases and the J gene end by 3 bases; junction bases not matched to a gene: 5. The CDR3 length is 15 residues. The DNA of the CDR3 is TGTGCCTGGAGCCATCGGGACAGCTATAATTCACCCCTCCACTTT. Amino acid sequence: CAWSHRDSYNSPLHF. Filled out from reference TRBV30 and TRBJ1-6, the complete variable domain reads SQTIHQWPATLVQPVGSPLSLECTVEGTSNPNLYWYRQAAGRGLQLLFYSVGIGQISSEVPQNLSASRPQDRQFILSSKKLLLSDSGFYLCAWSHRDSYNSPLHFGNGTRLTVT.

V gene TRBV19 combines with J gene TRBJ1-5; weak D call: TRBD1 (5 bases). The ends were cut back, 6 bases at V and 0 bases at J, with 9 bases in the middle. Germline CDR1 is LNHDA and CDR2 is SQIVND (reference sequence). The CDR3 loop spans 14 amino acids. This CDR3 is CASRGAGSNQPQHF. CDR3 coding DNA: TGTGCCAGTAGAGGGGCGGGTAGCAATCAGCCCCAGCATTTT.

The J gene is TRBJ2-1, the V gene TRBV7-2; 12 nucleotides agree with TRBD2. The germline V gene has CDR1 SGHTA and CDR2 FQGNSA. V was pared by 6 bases and J by 4 bases, with 4 bases of the junction left unmatched. The CDR3 is 15 amino acids. In DNA form, the CDR3 reads TGTGCCAGCAGTCTAGCGGGGGGGCGATACAATGAGCAGTTCTTC. It is translated as CASSLAGGRYNEQFF.

This CDR3 is CASSQDRGEGNEKLFF. As DNA, the CDR3 is TGTGCCAGCAGCCAAGATCGAGGGGAGGGCAATGAAAAACTGTTTTTT. The rearrangement links TRBV3-1 (or the pseudogene TRBV3-2) to TRBJ1-4; perhaps TRBD1 as D (5 bases). Germline values: CDR1 LGHDT, CDR2 YNNKEL (reference sequence). The germline V and J ends were trimmed by 0 bases and 5 bases, with 13 bases remaining between them. The CDR3 has 16 amino acids.

J is TRBJ1-1 and V is TRBV12-3 or TRBV12-4; D is ambiguous. The CDR3 consists of 13 residues. The germline V and J ends were trimmed by 6 bases and 1 base, with 9 bases remaining between them. The CDR3 region has the DNA TGTGCCAGCAGGAACGCGGAGAACACTGAAGCTTTCTTT. This sequence encodes CASRNAENTEAFF.